The 25 T cell receptor beta chains reported below all come from one sample, sequenced in a study of shared clonotypes between healthy human individuals. The repertoire was sequenced with immunoSEQ multiplex PCR; TCRdb's copy has only in-frame clones and lacks some. The sample consists of millions of clones, about 94% of them appearing once. CD45RO-negative, CCR7-positively selected cells formed the naive CD8 fraction, excluding terminally differentiated effector memory CD45RA+ cells. Sequencing was carried out using naive CD8+ T cells sorted from blood. These receptors all stem from a man aged 18-30 years in good health.

The V call is TRBV5-1, the J call TRBJ2-1; TRBD2 matches at 11 bases. With V trimmed by 0 bases and J by 6 bases, 8 bases remained unmatched. This CDR3 is built from 17 residues. Germline V gives CDR1 SGHRS, CDR2 YFSETQ. CDR3 DNA sequence: TGCGCCAGCAGCTTGGGGCCTAGCGGGGGGCCCGTCAATGAGCAGTTCTTC. Translating gives CASSLGPSGGPVNEQFF.

This rearrangement joins TRBV4-1 to TRBJ2-7; D uncertain. CDR3 length: 14 amino acids. Germline lookup yields CDR1 MGHRA and CDR2 YSYEKL. V lost 0 bases to trimming and J lost 3 bases, with 9 bases between them. CDR3 DNA sequence: TGCGCCAGCAGCCAAGAGGACCCTTACTACGAGCAGTACTTC. Encoded protein: CASSQEDPYYEQYF.

The V and J genes are TRBV7-6 and TRBJ2-2, with D unclear. Trimming cost V 2 bases and J 0 bases, with 7 bases left between them. This CDR3 comprises 15 residues. Germline V gene data show CDR1 as SGHVS and CDR2 as FNYEAQ. The CDR3 DNA is TGTGCCAGCAGCTTACGTACAGCGAACACCGGGGAGCTGTTTTTT. Translated, it gives CASSLRTANTGELFF.

The V gene is TRBV27, the J gene TRBJ2-1, with TRBD2 matching over 9 bases. Germline CDR1 reads MNHEY; CDR2 reads SMNVEV (reference sequence). The CDR3 covers 15 residues. The trim removed 5 bases at V and 3 bases at J, leaving 5 bases unmatched. In DNA, the CDR3 is TGTGCCAGCAGTCCGGGGACTAGCAACTACAATGAGCAGTTCTTC. Protein: CASSPGTSNYNEQFF.

V gene TRBV5-1 combines with J gene TRBJ1-4; D is ambiguous. Germline loops: CDR1 SGHRS, CDR2 YFSETQ. CDR3 size: 16 residues. Trimming cost V 2 bases and J 8 bases, with 19 bases left between them. In DNA form, the CDR3 reads TGCGCCAGCAGCTTATTAGGGCCTTGGGTTGAGGAAAAACTGTTTTTT. As protein: CASSLLGPWVEEKLFF.

This clone has only one observation. The CDR3 DNA is TGTGCCAGCAGTTTCTTTGGTGGGGAGCTGTTTTTT. Translated: CASSFFGGELFF. This chain links TRBV28 with TRBJ2-2; D call uncertain. V was trimmed by 3 bases and J by 8 bases, leaving 7 bases between them. The CDR3 is made up of 12 amino acids. Germline CDR1 and CDR2: MDHEN and SYDVKM. Using reference TRBV28 and TRBJ2-2 for the parts outside the CDR3, the full variable domain is DVKVTQSSRYLVKRTGEKVFLECVQDMDHENMFWYRQDPGLGLRLIYFSYDVKMKEKGDIPEGYSVSREKKERFSLILESASTNQTSMYLCASSFFGGELFFGEGSRLTVL.

This clone was recorded only once. The gene calls are TRBV7-6 and TRBJ1-4, with D possibly being TRBD1 (5 bases). In germline, CDR1 is SGHVS, CDR2 FNYEAQ. The V end lost 1 base, the J end lost 0 bases, and 12 bases lay between the germline ends. This CDR3 spans 17 amino acids. CDR3 nucleotides: TGTGCCAGCAGCTTAGGGGGACGGTATCCAACTAATGAAAAACTGTTTTTT. Translating gives CASSLGGRYPTNEKLFF.

This clone was seen a few times. The sample has other DNA sequences that encode this CDR3 too. The J gene is TRBJ2-3, the V gene TRBV5-6; D gene ambiguous. The CDR3 is made up of 11 amino acids. V was clipped by 0 bases and J by 5 bases, with 1 base between them. Germline loops: CDR1 SGHDT, CDR2 YYEEEE. The CDR3 here is CASSLVDTQYF. Written as DNA, the CDR3 is TGTGCCAGCAGCTTGGTAGATACGCAGTATTTT.

V is TRBV18 and J is TRBJ2-3, with D possibly matching TRBD2 (5 bases). V lost 4 bases and J 3 bases, leaving 17 bases between the germline ends. CDR1 is KGHSH, CDR2 LQKENI, per germline. This CDR3 is built from 16 residues. The DNA of the CDR3 is TGTGCCAGCTCACTCTCCCGGGATGGGAAAACAGATACGCAGTATTTT. Amino acid sequence: CASSLSRDGKTDTQYF.

V usage is TRBV19 and J usage is TRBJ1-1; D remains unclear. Germline CDR1 LNHDA, CDR2 SQIVND (reference sequence). The CDR3 has 12 residues. Trimming took 3 bases from V and 2 from J, leaving 4 bases between them. CDR3 residues: CASSMRNTEAFF. The CDR3 coding sequence is TGTGCCAGTAGTATGCGAAACACTGAAGCTTTCTTT.

The rearrangement links TRBV19 to TRBJ1-4, with TRBD1 matching 7 bases. The junction had 11 bases not matched to a gene; V was cut back by 2 bases and J by 8 bases. CDR1 and CDR2 (germline): LNHDA, SQIVND (reference sequence). This CDR3 has 16 amino acids. CDR3 in amino acids: CASSILGDSLGEKLFF. The CDR3 DNA reads TGTGCCAGTAGTATACTAGGGGACAGCCTAGGGGAAAAACTGTTTTTT. Full variable domain (rest looked up from reference TRBV19 and TRBJ1-4): DGGITQSPKYLFRKEGQNVTLSCEQNLNHDAMYWYRQDPGQGLRLIYYSQIVNDFQKGDIAEGYSVSREKKESFPLTVTSAQKNPTAFYLCASSILGDSLGEKLFFGSGTQLSVL.

This rearrangement joins TRBV28 to TRBJ2-7; D gene unclear. The CDR3 runs 13 residues. Trimming removed 6 bases from V and 2 bases from J, with 11 bases in between. CDR1 and CDR2 from the germline V gene are MDHEN and SYDVKM. CDR3 DNA sequence: TGTGCCAGCAGCCCCCTCAGCACCTACGAGCAGTACTTC. Translated, it gives CASSPLSTYEQYF.

The rearrangement uses TRBV19 and TRBJ2-1; maybe TRBD1 (6 bases). This CDR3 is 14 amino acids long. Trimming took 9 bases from V and 4 from J, leaving 16 bases between them. Germline V CDR1 and CDR2: LNHDA, SQIVND (reference sequence). CDR3 in amino acids: CASLQTGSYNEQFF. As DNA, the CDR3 is TGTGCCAGCCTACAGACAGGTTCGTACAATGAGCAGTTCTTC.

V usage is TRBV6-6 and J usage is TRBJ2-7; 7 bases are shared with TRBD1. Germline loops: CDR1 MNHNY, CDR2 SVGAGI (reference sequence). The CDR3 covers 15 residues. Losses at the gene ends were 5 bases for V and 3 bases for J; bases not matched to a gene: 10. The CDR3 sequence: CASSGYPGQFYEQYF. DNA for the CDR3: TGTGCCAGCAGTGGGTACCCGGGACAGTTCTACGAGCAGTACTTC.

V and J are TRBV2 and TRBJ2-2; 11 nucleotides align to TRBD2. CDR1 SNHLY and CDR2 FYNNEI come from the germline V gene. The CDR3 runs 19 residues. Trimming cost V 0 bases and J 7 bases; bases outside gene matches: 13. Here the CDR3 reads CASSEALLAGGRLSGELFF. As DNA, the CDR3 is TGTGCCAGCAGTGAAGCGCTTCTAGCGGGGGGTCGACTTAGCGGGGAGCTGTTTTTT.

This chain connects TRBV4-2 to TRBJ1-1; the D gene is possibly TRBD1 (5 bases). Trimming cost V 4 bases and J 0 bases, with 18 bases left between them. In germline, CDR1 is LGHNA, CDR2 YNFKEQ. The CDR3 has 17 amino acids. The CDR3 here is CASSPRRGMDMNTEAFF. The CDR3 nucleotides are TGTGCCAGCAGCCCACGCCGGGGGATGGACATGAACACTGAAGCTTTCTTT.

About this clone: Distinct nucleotide sequences in the sample also encode this CDR3. The chain recombines TRBV4-1 with TRBJ2-2; D remains ambiguous. V was clipped by 1 base and J by 0 bases, with 6 bases between them. This CDR3 comprises 15 residues. Germline V gene sequence: CDR1 MGHRA, CDR2 YSYEKL. CDR3: CASSQVVANTGELFF. The CDR3 region has the DNA TGCGCCAGCAGCCAAGTTGTAGCGAACACCGGGGAGCTGTTTTTT.

This chain connects TRBV5-1 to TRBJ1-2; D is possibly TRBD1 (5 bases). V dropped 0 bases and J dropped 10 bases, with 19 bases sitting between them. The CDR3 is made up of 15 amino acids. Germline assignment: CDR1 SGHRS and CDR2 YFSETQ. CDR3 residues: CASSLDLGSPRDYTF. The CDR3 DNA reads TGCGCCAGCAGCTTGGATTTGGGGAGCCCCAGGGACTACACCTTC.

CDR3 in amino acids: CASSLGTGGGGANVLTF. CDR3 nucleotide sequence: TGTGCCAGTAGTCTTGGCACAGGGGGCGGTGGGGCCAACGTCCTGACTTTC. The V and J genes are TRBV19 and TRBJ2-6, with 9 bases fitting TRBD1. Trimming cost V 5 bases and J 3 bases; bases outside gene matches: 8. The CDR3 extends over 17 amino acids. The germline V gene has CDR1 LNHDA and CDR2 SQIVND (reference sequence).

The CDR3 sequence is CASSPGLFYNEQFF. CDR3 DNA: TGTGCCAGCAGCCCAGGGCTCTTCTACAATGAGCAGTTCTTC. The chain employs TRBV7-9 and TRBJ2-1; a weak D match, TRBD1 (5 bases). V was pared by 5 bases and J by 3 bases, with 11 bases between. Germline CDR1 SEHNR, CDR2 FQNEAQ (reference sequence). CDR3 size: 14 residues.

This clone is a singleton in its sample. The chain has TRBV7-9 and TRBJ2-7, with 10 bases matching TRBD1. J was trimmed by 4 bases and V by 1 base; bases with no gene match: 4. In germline, CDR1 is SEHNR, CDR2 FQNEAQ (reference sequence). The CDR3 length is 15 residues. The CDR3 spells CASSLETGGAYEQYF. CDR3 in DNA: TGTGCCAGCAGCTTAGAGACAGGGGGCGCGTACGAGCAGTACTTC.

The chain employs TRBV5-1 and TRBJ1-2; D is ambiguous. The ends were cut back, 0 bases at V and 4 bases at J, with 13 bases in the middle. Germline CDR1 is SGHRS and CDR2 is YFSETQ. The CDR3 spans 15 residues. DNA for the CDR3: TGCGCCAGCAGCTTGGACAGAGAAACAATCTATGGCTACACCTTC. Translated, it gives CASSLDRETIYGYTF. The full variable domain, in which reference TRBV5-1 and TRBJ1-2 provide the parts outside the CDR3, is KAGVTQTPRYLIKTRGQQVTLSCSPISGHRSVSWYQQTPGQGLQFLFEYFSETQRNKGNFPGRFSGRQFSNSRSEMNVSTLELGDSALYLCASSLDRETIYGYTFGSGTRLTVV.

For this clone: Other DNA sequences in this specimen translate into the identical CDR3. The V and J genes are TRBV6-1 and TRBJ2-1; 10 bases fit TRBD1. V gave up 2 bases and J gave up 4 bases; unmatched junction bases: 2. Germline lookup yields CDR1 MNHNS and CDR2 SASEGT. This CDR3 has 15 residues. The CDR3 DNA sequence: TGTGCCAGCAGTGAATGGGACAGGGGATACAATGAGCAGTTCTTC. Residues: CASSEWDRGYNEQFF.

The chain recombines TRBV7-9 with TRBJ1-4; D call uncertain. Trimming removed 1 base from V and 7 bases from J, with 7 bases in between. Germline V gene lookup returns CDR1 SEHNR and CDR2 FQNEAQ (reference sequence). The CDR3 runs to 13 residues. The CDR3 bases are TGTGCCAGCAGCTTAGTTGGACGTGAAAAACTGTTTTTT. Its protein is CASSLVGREKLFF. Full variable domain (remainder filled in from reference TRBV7-9 and TRBJ1-4): DTGVSQNPRHKITKRGQNVTFRCDPISEHNRLYWYRQTLGQGPEFLTYFQNEAQLEKSRLLSDRFSAERPKGSFSTLEIQRTEQGDSAMYLCASSLVGREKLFFGSGTQLSVL.

The V and J genes are TRBV9 and TRBJ2-7; 7 bases match TRBD1. The CDR3 has 12 amino acids. Trimming cost V 3 bases and J 6 bases; bases outside gene matches: 3. Germline V lookup: CDR1 SGDLS, CDR2 YYNGEE. The CDR3 DNA is TGTGCCAGCAGCGGACAGGGATCCGAGCAGTACTTC. Translation: CASSGQGSEQYF.